This T cell receptor (beta chain) is from a study of T cells in Graves' hyperthyroidism and ophthalmopathy (dated by TCRdb to about 2019). In the study overall: Peripheral blood was collected at initial diagnosis, before any treatment. After sampling, hyperthyroidism patients received methimazole starting at 30 mg daily, and ophthalmopathy patients received high-dose intravenous methylprednisolone. Whether ophthalmopathy could be predicted prospectively was tested in an independent validation cohort made up of 18 to 20 hyperthyroidism patients plus 17 patients who later progressed to ophthalmopathy. In about 6 Graves' hyperthyroidism patients, the study also compared T-cell repertoires from thyroid tissue with T-cell repertoires from blood. To identify distinguishing TCR V-J signatures, a discovery cohort of 100 or so patients was used, comprising 43 with Graves' ophthalmopathy and around 60 with stable Graves' hyperthyroidism. TCR Vbeta CDR3 sequencing of 120 to 150 peripheral blood samples (43 ophthalmopathy, 70 to 85 hyperthyroidism and roughly 17 progressor patients) is reported in the paper. The 95 to 100 discovery patients were randomly split 7:3 into training and test sets.

In its sample, this clonotype was seen many times. What antigen it recognizes has not been identified. No much larger clone is present one base from it, and per-base qualities are unavailable. What the research found in general, with its limitations: Most expanded thyroid clonotypes (frequency above 0.001) were also detected in blood, suggesting blood repertoires may reflect thyroid immune responses. In validation, the model predicted progression to ophthalmopathy with 65% to 71% sensitivity and roughly 72% specificity, a median of approximately 6.5 months before onset. In cross-validation, a model built on a 13 V-J signature told ophthalmopathy apart from stable hyperthyroidism with 85% to 90% sensitivity and around 81% specificity, and in testing the same model reached 80%/75%. Sample size was not statistically predetermined, and investigators were not blinded to group allocation.

The TCR beta CDR3 regions were amplified from RNA transcripts. For the first round of RT-PCR on the TCR CDR3, the HTBI primer set was used together with the Qiagen OneStep RT-PCR kit. The libraries were constructed in a second round of multiplex PCR and then size-selected and purified. The libraries were sequenced on an Illumina HiSeq2000 using paired-end 100 bp reads. From the authors' description of their analysis: Raw data were processed with SOAPnuke, discarding reads with adapters, uncalled bases, mean Phred below 15, or no exact constant-primer or identifier match. COPE v1.2.5 was used to merge high-quality paired reads, and clonotypes were defined as unique nucleotide sequences. Clonotypes were aligned to IMGT TRBV, TRBD and TRBJ reference segments using MiTCR v1.1. The analysis was restricted to V-J combinations with a frequency above 0.0001, which together covered 99% to 99.2% of the repertoires. A TCS score was defined as the ratio of F50 (clonal expansion) to E x V (chaos), with BLOSUM62-based TCRdist applied between CDR3 peptides within each V-J. Welch's t-statistics and random forest reduced 500 to 550 V-J features to roughly 13, which were used in a naive Bayes classifier (R e1071). TCRdb reran the public reads through fastp at Q25 and MiXCR, keeping productive beta chains. For every CDR3 protein sequence, its rows merge into one entry that carries the most common genes and DNA. The V and J calls and clone size are TCRdb's, not the authors'. The sample contains 100,000 to 140,000 distinct CDR3 sequences, more than 15% of them found a single time. 35% to 50% of the sample is held by the ten biggest clonotypes.

Stable Graves' hyperthyroidism was defined as the absence of progression to ophthalmopathy over 18 months of follow-up. Hyperthyroidism patients were newly diagnosed, had a disease duration of under 2 months, and were aged 18 to 65 years. Any patient with an uncontrolled infection, another autoimmune disease, pregnancy or lactation was excluded. Diagnoses were based on clinical symptoms, serum thyroxine and TRAb, thyroid ultrasound and orbital computed tomography. PBMCs were separated from around 9.1 ml of fresh peripheral blood using Ficoll-Paque density gradient centrifugation. Total RNA was extracted using Trizol reagent, and RNA quality was assessed on an Agilent 2100 Bioanalyzer. Sequenced input: blood. This clonotype was sampled from a woman aged 45-65 years with Graves' hyperthyroidism.

The CDR3 corresponds to CASSSGGTGELFF. The nucleotides are TGTGCCAGCAGTTCGGGGGGGACCGGGGAGCTGTTTTTT. The rearranged chain carries TRBV28 and TRBJ2-2, with TRBD2 identical over 8 junction bases. The germline V gene encodes CDR1 MDHEN and CDR2 SYDVKM. The germline V end is reduced by 4 bases and the J end by 5 bases; junction bases left unmatched: 0. The CDR3, cysteine through phenylalanine, is 13 amino acids long. Kept here is only the CDR3 DNA, which spans 39 bases and is read in frame from base 1.